This TCR beta chain was captured by sequencing in a study of glioma-infiltrating T cells. The CDR3 is 12 amino acids. V lost 11 bases, J lost 2 bases, and 11 bases lay in between. Germline V gene data show CDR1 as MNHEY and CDR2 as SVGEGT. TCR alpha and beta CDR3 regions were amplified from RNA using iRepertoire nested multiplex PCR. MiXCR, applied by TCRdb to the multiplex PCR reads, yields one record per CDR3 protein. This sample yields about 190,000 distinct CDR3 sequences, of which around 32% are seen a single time; around 21% belongs to the top ten. In its sample, this clonotype was seen many times.

Sequences were obtained from glioma tissue, nonneoplastic brain tissue, or PBMCs (not recorded which). The TCR sequence derives from a human donor with low-grade glioma or glioblastoma, undergoing nonglioma brain surgery, or in good health (not recorded which). The chain joins TRBV6-2 or TRBV6-3 to TRBJ2-3, with a tentative D call TRBD2 (6 bases). The DNA of the CDR3 is TGTGCCGCTGGGACTGTCACAGATACGCAGTATTTT. It translates to CAAGTVTDTQYF.